This T cell receptor (beta chain) was recovered during a study of Graves' ophthalmopathy and Graves' hyperthyroidism. Trimming took 8 bases from V and 0 from J, leaving 16 bases between them. This CDR3 contains 15 residues. Germline V gene data show CDR1 as LNHDA and CDR2 as SQIVND (reference sequence). There are a few counts of this clonotype. The antigen is undetermined. Findings and caveats of the study: The model's prediction of ophthalmopathy progression had 65% to 71% sensitivity and around 72% specificity. Classification of ophthalmopathy versus stable hyperthyroidism by a 13-signature model yielded approximately 90% sensitivity and approximately 80% specificity.

Scientists amplified the TCR beta CDR3 regions from RNA transcripts. HTBI primers served in a first-round RT-PCR, which a second-round multiplex PCR followed. TCRdb itself ran the multiplex PCR reads through MiXCR, one entry per CDR3 protein. The sample includes roughly 700,000 distinct CDR3 sequences, approximately 40% of them seen just once. Sequencing input: peripheral blood. The TCR originated in an adult man with Graves' ophthalmopathy. This chain links TRBV19 with TRBJ1-1; maybe TRBD1 (6 bases). The CDR3 is CASCGQGKMNTEAFF. The CDR3 nucleotides are TGTGCCAGTTGCGGGCAGGGGAAAATGAACACTGAAGCTTTCTTT.